A single sample gave rise to the 21 T cell receptor beta chains below, sequenced in a study of cytomegalovirus exposure and HLA in healthy donors. The PCR employed 60 Vbeta primers together with 13 Jbeta primers. Sequencing was performed with immunoSEQ multiplex PCR; in TCRdb, only in-frame clones are kept and a portion is missing. The sample holds around 200,000 clones. Sequencing used PBMCs. The receptors shown here come from a girl aged 2 to 10 in good health and CMV-seropositive.

The chain joins TRBV5-6 to TRBJ2-7, with D maybe TRBD1 (6 bases). CDR3 size: 13 residues. Germline CDR1 is SGHDT and CDR2 is YYEEEE. Between the trimmed V and J ends, which lost 2 bases and 8 bases, there was a span of 14 bases. The CDR3, as DNA: TGTGCCAGCAGCTTTCAGGTACAGGGTCAGCAGTACTTC. It is translated as CASSFQVQGQQYF.

V usage is TRBV15 and J usage is TRBJ1-5; TRBD1 aligns across 9 bases. The CDR3 has 15 amino acids. The trim removed 6 bases at V and 2 bases at J, leaving 5 bases unmatched. The germline CDR1 and CDR2 sequences are LNHNV and YYDKDF (reference sequence). The CDR3 reads CATSSDRGGNQPQHF. The CDR3 region has the DNA TGTGCCACCAGTTCGGACAGGGGTGGCAATCAGCCCCAGCATTTT.

The chain combines TRBV28 with TRBJ2-7; perhaps TRBD1 as D (6 bases). The germline V gene encodes CDR1 MDHEN and CDR2 SYDVKM. This CDR3 is built from 13 residues. The V end was cut by 8 bases, the J end by 5 bases, with 16 bases between. CDR3 nucleotides: TGTGCCAGCGACCCAGGGGAAGCGAACGAGCAGTACTTC. It codes for CASDPGEANEQYF. Variable domain in full (rest from reference TRBV28 and TRBJ2-7): DVKVTQSSRYLVKRTGEKVFLECVQDMDHENMFWYRQDPGLGLRLIYFSYDVKMKEKGDIPEGYSVSREKKERFSLILESASTNQTSMYLCASDPGEANEQYFGPGTRLTVT.

This rearrangement joins TRBV7-2 to TRBJ2-1; D ambiguous. The V gene lost 0 bases and the J gene lost 9 bases, with 6 bases spanning the gap. Germline V CDR1 and CDR2: SGHTA, FQGNSA. The CDR3 is 12 residues long. CDR3 residues: CASSLARLEQFF. CDR3 nucleotide sequence: TGTGCCAGCAGCTTAGCGCGGCTTGAGCAGTTCTTC.

For this clone: The junction differs from germline at one of its ends, possibly a read error. This rearrangement joins TRBV7-7 to TRBJ1-1, with D tentatively TRBD1 (6 bases). The CDR3 extends over 13 amino acids. Germline CDR1 SSHAT, CDR2 FNYEAQ (reference sequence). CDR3 in amino acids: CASSPGGDAEAFF. DNA for the CDR3: TGTGCTAGCAGCCCGGGGGGCGACGCTGAAGCTTTCTTT. The variable domain in full, with the rest retrieved from reference TRBV7-7 and TRBJ1-1, is GAGVSQSPRYKVTKRGQDVTLRCDPISSHATLYWYQQALGQGPEFLTYFNYEAQPDKSGLPSDRFSAERPEGSISTLTIQRTEQRDSAMYRCASSPGGDAEAFFGQGTRLTVV.

The rearrangement joins TRBV5-6 to TRBJ1-4, with TRBD1 as a possible D gene (6 bases). Trimming removed 3 bases at V and 0 bases at J, with 9 bases between. Germline V gene data show CDR1 as SGHDT and CDR2 as YYEEEE. This CDR3 contains 15 residues. Here the CDR3 reads CASSWHRATNEKLFF. CDR3 bases: TGTGCCAGCAGCTGGCACAGGGCAACTAATGAAAAACTGTTTTTT.

The chain combines TRBV28 with TRBJ2-7; 9 nucleotides match TRBD2. The CDR3 is made up of 14 amino acids. J lost 1 base, V lost 6 bases, and 4 bases had no gene match. Germline V gene lookup returns CDR1 MDHEN and CDR2 SYDVKM. CDR3 nucleotide sequence: TGTGCCAGCAGGGGGACTAGCTTATCCTACGAGCAGTACTTC. The encoded protein is CASRGTSLSYEQYF.

J is TRBJ1-1 and V is TRBV19; a weak D match, TRBD1 (6 bases). The CDR3 runs 15 residues. V lost 3 bases and J 7 bases, leaving 18 bases between the germline ends. The germline CDR1 and CDR2 sequences are LNHDA and SQIVND (reference sequence). The CDR3 here is CASSIEGGNKGEAFF. The CDR3 DNA follows: TGTGCCAGTAGTATTGAAGGGGGAAACAAAGGTGAAGCTTTCTTT.

The chain has TRBV27 and TRBJ2-7; D possibly corresponds to TRBD2 (5 bases). Trimming took off 2 bases at V and 3 bases at J, with 8 bases between the two ends. CDR3 size: 13 residues. Germline V gene sequence: CDR1 MNHEY, CDR2 SMNVEV (reference sequence). The chain's CDR3 is CASSLREHYEQYF. CDR3 bases: TGTGCCAGCAGTTTACGGGAACACTACGAGCAGTACTTC.

The gene calls are TRBV19 and TRBJ2-1, with D possibly matching TRBD2 (6 bases). The CDR3 consists of 17 residues. Looked up from germline, CDR1 is LNHDA and CDR2 is SQIVND (reference sequence). Trimming shortened V by 7 bases and J by 1 base, and 20 bases separated the two germline ends. The DNA of the CDR3 is TGTGCCAGTACCACGCAGGGACTCCAGAATTCCTACAATGAGCAGTTCTTC. Translated, it gives CASTTQGLQNSYNEQFF.

This rearrangement joins TRBV18 to TRBJ2-7; D remains unclear. Germline V gene lookup returns CDR1 KGHSH and CDR2 LQKENI. The CDR3 loop spans 10 amino acids. Trimming shortened V by 6 bases and J by 3 bases, and 3 bases separated the two germline ends. The CDR3 bases are TGTGCCAGCTCCATCTACGAGCAGTACTTC. Translation gives CASSIYEQYF.

The CDR3 coding sequence is TGTGCCATCAGTGAGCCCGGCGGGAGGGGGCCAGATACGCAGTATTTT. This gives the protein CAISEPGGRGPDTQYF. This rearrangement joins TRBV10-3 to TRBJ2-3, with TRBD2 matching over 9 bases. CDR1 is ENHRY and CDR2 is SYGVKD in the germline V gene. Trimming cost V 2 bases and J 4 bases; bases outside gene matches: 7. This CDR3 spans 16 amino acids.

Turning to this clone: Additional DNA sequences in this sample encode the identical CDR3. The gene calls are TRBV6-1 and TRBJ2-2, with a tentative D call TRBD2 (6 bases). The ends were cut back, 2 bases at V and 5 bases at J, with 15 bases in the middle. The CDR3 has 16 amino acids. Germline CDR1 is MNHNS and CDR2 is SASEGT. CDR3 DNA: TGTGCCAGCAGTGAAAGGGGCAGGGCGGGGACCGGGGAGCTGTTTTTT. The encoded protein is CASSERGRAGTGELFF.

This sequence joins TRBV20-1 and TRBJ2-1; weak D call: TRBD2 (6 bases). Germline assignment: CDR1 DFQATT and CDR2 SNEGSKA (reference sequence). The CDR3 contains 11 residues. DNA for the CDR3: TGCAGCAAGAGGAGGGCAGGTGAGCAGTTCTTC. Protein product: CSKRRAGEQFF.

This chain links TRBV27 with TRBJ1-1, with D possibly matching TRBD1 (6 bases). The CDR3 covers 14 residues. Trimming removed 8 bases at V and 4 bases at J, with 17 bases between. Germline CDR1 reads MNHEY; CDR2 reads SMNVEV (reference sequence). The CDR3 spells CASRSLGQSTEAFF. The CDR3 nucleotides are TGTGCCAGCCGATCGTTAGGACAGAGCACTGAAGCTTTCTTT.

The V and J genes are TRBV6-5 and TRBJ1-2; no clear D. The CDR3 loop spans 11 amino acids. V shed 7 bases and J shed 4 bases, with 7 bases lying between them. Germline assignment: CDR1 MNHEY and CDR2 SVGAGI. CDR3 amino acids: CASTRGYGYTF. The CDR3 DNA is TGTGCCAGCACGCGGGGCTATGGCTACACCTTC.

The chain has TRBV30 and TRBJ2-5; D not certain. This CDR3 spans 12 amino acids. Germline V CDR1 and CDR2: GTSNPN, SVGIG (reference sequence). V lost 0 bases and J 5 bases, leaving 7 bases between the germline ends. The CDR3 DNA follows: TGTGCCTGGAGTGTACGAGTGGAGACCCAGTACTTC. As protein: CAWSVRVETQYF.

The chain combines TRBV7-2 with TRBJ2-3; D remains ambiguous. CDR1 and CDR2 from the germline V gene are SGHTA and FQGNSA. This CDR3 is 17 amino acids long. V was trimmed by 3 bases and J by 3 bases, leaving 19 bases between them. For the CDR3, the DNA is TGTGCCAGCAGCTTTTCCCCCCGAGCGAGAGAAACAGATACGCAGTATTTT. This sequence encodes CASSFSPRARETDTQYF. Full variable domain (outside the CDR3, taken from reference TRBV7-2 and TRBJ2-3): GAGVSQSPSNKVTEKGKDVELRCDPISGHTALYWYRQSLGQGLEFLIYFQGNSAPDKSGLPSDRFSAERTGGSVSTLTIQRTQQEDSAVYLCASSFSPRARETDTQYFGPGTRLTVL.

The chain uses TRBV5-5 and TRBJ2-3, with D perhaps matching TRBD2 (5 bases). Germline lookup yields CDR1 SGHKS and CDR2 YYEKEE (reference sequence). V shed 0 bases and J shed 2 bases, with 10 bases lying between them. The CDR3 has 15 amino acids. DNA of the CDR3: TGTGCCAGCAGCTTGGTCCGGGAATCCACAGATACGCAGTATTTT. This codes for CASSLVRESTDTQYF.

J is TRBJ1-2 and V is TRBV5-4; 9 nucleotides agree with TRBD1. J lost 8 bases, V lost 0 bases, and 5 bases had no gene match. Germline loops: CDR1 SGHNT, CDR2 YYREEE (reference sequence). The CDR3 covers 14 residues. The CDR3 here is CASSLAGQGLGYTF. The CDR3 nucleotides are TGTGCCAGCAGCTTGGCGGGACAGGGCCTAGGCTACACCTTC.

The rearrangement joins TRBV7-9 to TRBJ1-1, with unresolved D. Germline V gene sequence: CDR1 SEHNR, CDR2 FQNEAQ (reference sequence). The CDR3 sequence is 15 residues long. Trimming shortened V by 1 base and J by 0 bases, and 9 bases separated the two germline ends. CDR3 in amino acids: CASSLERGMNTEAFF. The CDR3 DNA reads as TGTGCCAGCAGCTTAGAACGGGGTATGAACACTGAAGCTTTCTTT.